This T cell receptor (beta chain) originates from a study of T cell responses to AZD1222 COVID-19 vaccine. General study points: Of the AZD1222 recipients, only six were seropositive at baseline. Mapped onto spike, vaccine-associated CD4 TCRs spanned it and were dominant at 160-218 and 743-854. Donor demographics were predominantly white British with a female majority; clonal diversity may be underestimated. Vaccination with two AZD1222 doses was followed by a rise in Spike-specific TCR breadth and depth.

The CDR3 is made up of 12 amino acids. V was clipped by 8 bases and J by 0 bases, with 8 bases between them. CDR1 and CDR2 (germline): LNHNV, YYDKDF (reference sequence). As for this clone: What it binds is unknown.

Generated by immunoSEQ multiplex PCR, the TCRdb table keeps only in-frame clones and is missing some. The profile covers 150,000 to 200,000 clones, with about 91% appearing a single time and around 10% taken by the ten largest. Sequencing was performed on peripheral blood, taken 28 days after the second AZD1222 dose. The sequence derives from an adult who received the AZD1222 COVID-19 vaccine. This chain joins TRBV15 and TRBJ2-7, with a possible D match to TRBD1 (6 bases). The CDR3 DNA reads TGTGCCACCGAGGACAGCTCCTACGAGCAGTACTTC. It specifies CATEDSSYEQYF.